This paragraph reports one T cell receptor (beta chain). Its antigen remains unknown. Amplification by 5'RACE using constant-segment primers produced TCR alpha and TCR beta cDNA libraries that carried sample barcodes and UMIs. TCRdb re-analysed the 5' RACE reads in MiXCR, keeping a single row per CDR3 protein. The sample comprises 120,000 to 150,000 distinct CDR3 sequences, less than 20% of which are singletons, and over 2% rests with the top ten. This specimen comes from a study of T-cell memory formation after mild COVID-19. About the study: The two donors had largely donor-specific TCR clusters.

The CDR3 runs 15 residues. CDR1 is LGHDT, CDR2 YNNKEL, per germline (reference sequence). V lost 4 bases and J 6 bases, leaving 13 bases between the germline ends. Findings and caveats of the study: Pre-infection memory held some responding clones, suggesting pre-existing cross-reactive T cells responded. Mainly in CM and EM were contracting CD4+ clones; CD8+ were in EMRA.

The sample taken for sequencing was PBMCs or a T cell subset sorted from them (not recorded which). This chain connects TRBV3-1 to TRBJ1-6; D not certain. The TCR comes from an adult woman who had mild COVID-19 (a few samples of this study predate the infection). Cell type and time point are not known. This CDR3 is CASSPRGSVNSPLHF. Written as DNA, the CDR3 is TGTGCCAGCAGCCCACGTGGGTCGGTTAATTCACCCCTCCACTTT.